This T cell receptor (beta chain) was observed in a study of CD8 T cells in ankylosing spondylitis (dated by TCRdb to 2015 to 2018). Study-level background: The study set out to find disease-linked TCR variants by profiling T cell receptor beta repertoires in ankylosing spondylitis patients and healthy donors. The full study cohort comprised about 23 ankylosing spondylitis patients and 85 to 120 healthy donors. Peripheral blood samples were taken, and synovial fluid was additionally collected from ankylosing spondylitis patients.

The full study reports these points: In peripheral blood, the disease-linked clones were found at relatively low frequencies and had a CD8+ phenotype. A TCR beta motif made up of several highly homologous amino acid variants appeared to be characteristic of blood from ankylosing spondylitis patients. The disease-linked clones were reported to be significantly enriched in matched synovial fluid samples from ankylosing spondylitis patients. Some TCR beta motif variants had previously been reported in synovial fluid and blood of reactive arthritis patients, which suggested common disease-initiation mechanisms.

This clonotype was seen only a few times. Its target antigen remains unknown. No much larger clone exists at a distance of one base, and base qualities are not known. The instrument given in TCRdb is Illumina HiSeq 2500. Quantitative 5'-RACE with molecular barcodes was the method used to prepare the TCR beta libraries. The authors' analysis ran thus. To identify disease-linked TCR variants, a new computational method was used, one built on a probabilistic model of VDJ rearrangement. Through fastp at Q25 and MiXCR, TCRdb rebuilt clones from the public reads, retaining in-frame beta chains. Each CDR3 protein appears once, grouped with its most common genes and DNA. The V and J calls shown here were made by TCRdb, not taken from the authors' results. The sample table holds about 450,000 distinct CDR3 sequences, of which roughly a quarter were seen once. The leading ten clones occupy 0.89% of the sample.

The germline V gene specifies SGHTA as CDR1 and FQGNSA as CDR2. Trimming takes 2 bases from V and 4 bases from J, and the germline ends sit 14 bases apart. From the cysteine through the phenylalanine, the CDR3 covers 16 amino acids. Just CDR3 DNA is preserved here, 48 bases in frame from base 1. The V and J segments used are TRBV7-2 and TRBJ2-2; the D segment could be TRBD2, given 5 matching bases. The sequence came from a male donor with ankylosing spondylitis. Specimen: blood, either unsorted or a sorted T cell fraction (not recorded which). The CDR3 sequence is CASSLQPGISTGELFF. The DNA sequence follows: TGTGCCAGCAGCTTACAGCCCGGGATTTCCACCGGGGAGCTGTTTTTT.